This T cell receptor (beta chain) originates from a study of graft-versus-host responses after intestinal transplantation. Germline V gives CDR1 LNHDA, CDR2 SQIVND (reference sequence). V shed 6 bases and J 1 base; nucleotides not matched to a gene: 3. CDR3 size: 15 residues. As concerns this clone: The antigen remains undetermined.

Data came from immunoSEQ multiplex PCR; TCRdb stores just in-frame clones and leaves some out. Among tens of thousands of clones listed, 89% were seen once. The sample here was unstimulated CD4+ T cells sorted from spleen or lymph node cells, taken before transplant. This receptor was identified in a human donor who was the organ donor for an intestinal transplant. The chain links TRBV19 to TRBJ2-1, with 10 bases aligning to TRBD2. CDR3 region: CASSRTSGSYNEQFF. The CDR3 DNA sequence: TGTGCCAGTAGCCGGACTAGCGGATCCTACAATGAGCAGTTCTTC.